The present TCR beta chain was sequenced within a study of blood T cells in healthy people across ages. Alongside a J-beta primer mix, a sample-barcoded 5' primer served in a second PCR lasting roughly 6 to 11 cycles. Tagging of each cDNA molecule was performed by a template-switch adaptor with 12 random nucleotides. TCRdb re-derived calls from the 5' RACE reads in MiXCR, one entry per CDR3 protein. The table shows nearly 1 million distinct CDR3 sequences, with 51% occurring only once. The CDR3 sequence is 13 residues long. Looked up from germline, CDR1 is SQVTM and CDR2 is ANQGSEA. V was clipped by 1 base and J by 4 bases, with 11 bases between them. The extraction recovered at least 5 micrograms of total RNA per sample.

The sequence was collected from a woman in her fifties or sixties in good health. V gene TRBV29-1 combines with J gene TRBJ2-7; unclear D gene. The specimen sequenced was blood. The CDR3 sequence is CSVEGKGLYEQYF. CDR3 DNA sequence: TGCAGCGTTGAAGGAAAGGGCCTATACGAGCAGTACTTC.